This T cell receptor beta chain was captured by sequencing in a study of cytomegalovirus exposure and HLA in healthy donors. Looking at the study overall: The 90 to 150 validation repertoires used the same platform as the approximately 670 first-cohort repertoires (as reported by a later analysis).

This clone was counted a single time. Trimming left V 3 bases short and J 2 bases short, with 5 bases between. Germline V gene lookup returns CDR1 DFQATT and CDR2 SNEGSKA (reference sequence). The CDR3 is 11 residues long. The donors were part of the validation cohort of 100 to 150 subjects. That cohort was separate from the first cohort, which comprised about 730 subjects. Measured with immunoSEQ multiplex PCR; TCRdb has only the in-frame clones, and not every one. The sample holds 65,000 to 90,000 clones, roughly 95% seen once. This chain links TRBV20-1 with TRBJ2-7; unclear D gene. Sequencing input: PBMCs. This sequence originates from a man between 18 and 35 years old in good health and CMV-seronegative. In DNA, the CDR3 is TGCAGTGCTAGCGGAGCCTACGAGCAGTACTTC. This translates into CSASGAYEQYF.